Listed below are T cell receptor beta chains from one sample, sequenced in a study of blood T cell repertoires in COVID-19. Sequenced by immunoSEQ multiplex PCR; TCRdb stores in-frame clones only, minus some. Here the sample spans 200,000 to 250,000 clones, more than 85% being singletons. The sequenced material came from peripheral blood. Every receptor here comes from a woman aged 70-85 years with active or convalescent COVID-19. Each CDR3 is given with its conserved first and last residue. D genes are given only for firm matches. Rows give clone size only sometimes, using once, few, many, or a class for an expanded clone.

CASSRLGVGPQHF TGTGCCAGCAGCCGATTAGGGGTAGGGCCCCAGCATTTT TRBJ1-5 TRBV6-9 - -
CASSLDPRGGNYGYTF TGTGCCAGCAGCTTAGACCCCAGGGGTGGGAACTATGGCTACACCTTC TRBJ1-2 TRBV13 - -
CASTPTGTRFEKLFF TGTGCCAGTACCCCGACAGGTACCAGGTTTGAAAAACTGTTTTTT TRBJ1-4 TRBV19 - -
CASSLAEVPWGAFF TGTGCCAGCAGCTTAGCGGAGGTCCCCTGGGGAGCTTTCTTT TRBJ1-1 TRBV7-2 - -
CATSDGGQNNQPQHF TGTGCCACCAGTGATGGGGGACAGAACAATCAGCCCCAGCATTTT TRBJ1-5 TRBV24-1 - TRBD1
CASSLRSVLGTSSYNSPLHF TGTGCCAGCAGCTTACGGAGTGTGCTCGGAACGAGCTCCTATAATTCACCCCTCCACTTT TRBJ1-6 TRBV7-3 - -
CASSFREGYGYTF TGTGCCAGCAGTTTCCGGGAAGGCTATGGCTACACCTTC TRBJ1-2 TRBV12-3/TRBV12-4 - -
CASSPPQKPQETQYF TGTGCCAGCTCACCCCCCCAGAAACCCCAAGAGACCCAGTACTTC TRBJ2-5 TRBV18 - -
CASSPPGRLPLHF TGTGCCAGCAGCCCACCAGGGAGGTTGCCCCTCCACTTT TRBJ1-6 TRBV7-9 - -
CASSSLSNRGMRNEQYF TGTGCCAGCAGCTCCTTATCTAATCGGGGTATGAGGAACGAGCAGTACTTC TRBJ2-7 TRBV7-2 - -
CASSSEGRGETQYF TGTGCCAGCAGCTCTGAGGGGAGGGGAGAGACCCAGTACTTC TRBJ2-5 TRBV7-6 - TRBD2
CASSLWQGDPLTGELFF TGCGCCAGCAGCTTGTGGCAAGGGGATCCCCTCACCGGGGAGCTGTTTTTT TRBJ2-2 TRBV5-1 - -
CASSVGDSHSYEQYF TGTGCCAGCAGCGTAGGGGACTCGCACTCCTACGAGCAGTACTTC TRBJ2-7 TRBV9 once -
CASSFRQGANNQPQHF TGTGCCAGCAGCTTCCGACAGGGGGCAAACAATCAGCCCCAGCATTTT TRBJ1-5 TRBV5-6 - TRBD1
CAISGGSETQYF TGTGCCATCAGTGGAGGGAGTGAGACCCAGTACTTC TRBJ2-5 TRBV10-3 - -
CASSRTNYNEQFF TGTGCCAGTAGTAGGACAAATTACAATGAGCAGTTCTTC TRBJ2-1 TRBV19 - -
CASSRGGTGYEQYF TGTGCCAGCAGCCGCGGAGGCACTGGCTACGAGCAGTACTTC TRBJ2-7 TRBV6-5 once -
CASSPNNLGETNEKLFF TGTGCCAGCTCACCAAACAACCTGGGCGAGACTAATGAAAAACTGTTTTTT TRBJ1-4 TRBV18 - -
CATSRKLGLAAGNEQFF TGTGCCACCAGCAGAAAGCTAGGTCTAGCGGCGGGCAATGAGCAGTTCTTC TRBJ2-1 TRBV15 few TRBD2
CASSLGIEAFF TGTGCCAGCAGTCTCGGGATTGAAGCTTTCTTT TRBJ1-1 TRBV5-6 once -
CASSRTVDTQYF TGCGCCAGCAGTAGGACAGTCGATACGCAGTATTTT TRBJ2-3 TRBV10-2 - -
CSARRGETQYF TGCAGTGCTCGGCGGGGGGAGACCCAGTACTTC TRBJ2-5 TRBV20-1 - TRBD2
CASSQLRDSPYEQYF TGCGCCAGCAGCCAACTTCGGGACAGCCCCTACGAGCAGTACTTC TRBJ2-7 TRBV4-3 few TRBD1
CASSPDRDRAFF TGTGCCAGCAGCCCGGACAGGGATCGAGCTTTCTTT TRBJ1-1 TRBV6-6 - TRBD1
CASSVPGQGKFYEQYF TGTGCCAGCAGTGTTCCGGGACAGGGAAAGTTCTACGAGCAGTACTTC TRBJ2-7 TRBV28 - TRBD1
CASRTGLETQYF TGTGCCAGCAGGACAGGGCTGGAGACCCAGTACTTC TRBJ2-5 TRBV6-5 - TRBD1
CASYTGQFNSPLHF TGTGCCAGTTACACGGGACAGTTTAATTCACCCCTCCACTTT TRBJ1-6 TRBV5-6 - TRBD1
CASGFTTGLANEQFF TGTGCTAGTGGTTTCACGACAGGGCTAGCCAATGAGCAGTTCTTC TRBJ2-1 TRBV12-5 - TRBD1
CASSFSKGATEAFF TGTGCCAGCAGTTTTTCAAAGGGGGCCACTGAAGCTTTCTTT TRBJ1-1 TRBV27 - TRBD1
CASSIVPGGSGTEAFF TGTGCCAGTAGTATAGTTCCAGGGGGTTCGGGCACTGAAGCTTTCTTT TRBJ1-1 TRBV19 - TRBD1
CASSLGDTGNTIYF TGTGCCAGCAGCTTAGGGGACACCGGAAACACCATATATTTT TRBJ1-3 TRBV7-2 - -
CASSPLSTGELFF TGTGCCAGCAGCCCCCTCTCCACCGGGGAGCTGTTTTTT TRBJ2-2 TRBV5-6 - -
CASSSDWGGEPQHF TGTGCCAGCAGCTCAGATTGGGGAGGGGAGCCCCAGCATTTT TRBJ1-5 TRBV7-9 - -
CASSPDRGGGYTF TGTGCCAGCAGCCCGGACAGGGGAGGTGGCTACACCTTC TRBJ1-2 TRBV7-8 - TRBD1
CSATSGAGETQYF TGCAGCGCCACCTCAGGGGCAGGGGAGACCCAGTACTTC TRBJ2-5 TRBV29-1 once -
CASSQDGPRLSGGDIQYF TGCGCCAGCAGCCAAGACGGGCCCCGTCTGAGTGGGGGGGACATTCAGTACTTC TRBJ2-4 TRBV4-3 once TRBD2
CASSLDSRNEQYF TGTGCCAGCAGCTTAGACTCCAGAAACGAGCAGTACTTC TRBJ2-7 TRBV11-3 once -
CASRGGDYEKLFF TGTGCCAGCAGGGGAGGGGACTATGAAAAACTGTTTTTT TRBJ1-4 TRBV2 few -
CASSVQGDPYEQYF TGTGCCAGCAGCGTCCAGGGTGATCCCTACGAGCAGTACTTC TRBJ2-7 TRBV5-4 - -
CASSNTRNTLRPQHF TGTGCCAGCAGCAACACCAGGAACACCCTTCGGCCCCAGCATTTT TRBJ1-5 TRBV7-2 - -
CASSYRVRDEQYF TGTGCCAGCAGTTACAGGGTTCGGGACGAGCAGTACTTC TRBJ2-7 TRBV27 - -
CASSRSAGGNRGYTF TGTGCCAGCAGCCGCTCGGCAGGGGGTAATCGTGGCTACACCTTC TRBJ1-2 TRBV11-2 - TRBD1
CATSGTGNYYEQYF TGTGCCACCAGCGGAACCGGGAACTACTACGAGCAGTACTTC TRBJ2-7 TRBV15 - -
CAIRSESSYNSPLHF TGTGCCATCAGGAGCGAAAGCTCCTATAATTCACCCCTCCACTTT TRBJ1-6 TRBV10-3 - -
CASSSAQGKFEAFF TGTGCCAGCAGTTCGGCGCAGGGTAAATTTGAAGCTTTCTTT TRBJ1-1 TRBV6-6 - -
CASSPTVTGELFF TGTGCCAGCAGCCCGACAGTCACCGGGGAGCTGTTTTTT TRBJ2-2 TRBV9 - -
CASSLGGVEAFF TGTGCCAGCAGCTTAGGAGGGGTTGAAGCTTTCTTT TRBJ1-1 TRBV7-3 - -
CASRRQAGGTGELFF TGTGCCAGCAGAAGGCAGGCGGGGGGCACCGGGGAGCTGTTTTTT TRBJ2-2 TRBV5-8 - TRBD2
CASSPQGARYQETQYF TGTGCCAGCAGCCCCCAGGGGGCCAGGTACCAAGAGACCCAGTACTTC TRBJ2-5 TRBV7-9 - TRBD1